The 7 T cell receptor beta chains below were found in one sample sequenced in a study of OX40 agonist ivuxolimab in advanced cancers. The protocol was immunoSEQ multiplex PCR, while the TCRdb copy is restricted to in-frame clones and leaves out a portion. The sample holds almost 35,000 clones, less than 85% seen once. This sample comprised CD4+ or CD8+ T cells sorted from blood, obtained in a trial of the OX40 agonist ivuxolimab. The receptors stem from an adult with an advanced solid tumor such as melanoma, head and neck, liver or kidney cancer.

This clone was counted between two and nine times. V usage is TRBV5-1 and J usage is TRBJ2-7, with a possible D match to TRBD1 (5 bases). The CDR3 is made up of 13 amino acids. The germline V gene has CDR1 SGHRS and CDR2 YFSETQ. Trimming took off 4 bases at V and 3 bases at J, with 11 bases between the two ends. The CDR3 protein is CASSVWGDYEQYF. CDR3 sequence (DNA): TGCGCCAGCAGCGTCTGGGGCGACTACGAGCAGTACTTC. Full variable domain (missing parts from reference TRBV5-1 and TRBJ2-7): KAGVTQTPRYLIKTRGQQVTLSCSPISGHRSVSWYQQTPGQGLQFLFEYFSETQRNKGNFPGRFSGRQFSNSRSEMNVSTLELGDSALYLCASSVWGDYEQYFGPGTRLTVT.

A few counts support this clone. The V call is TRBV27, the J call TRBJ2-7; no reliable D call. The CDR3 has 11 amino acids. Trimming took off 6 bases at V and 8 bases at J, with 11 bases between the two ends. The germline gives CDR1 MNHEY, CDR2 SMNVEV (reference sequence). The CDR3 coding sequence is TGTGCCAGCAGGGACGGTGGACAGCAGTACTTC. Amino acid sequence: CASRDGGQQYF.

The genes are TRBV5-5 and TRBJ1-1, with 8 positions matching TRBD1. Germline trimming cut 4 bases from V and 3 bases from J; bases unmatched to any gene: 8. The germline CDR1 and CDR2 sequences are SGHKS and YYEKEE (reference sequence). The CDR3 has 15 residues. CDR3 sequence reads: CASSTGTGAYTEAFF. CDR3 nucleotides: TGTGCCAGCAGCACCGGGACAGGCGCGTACACTGAAGCTTTCTTT.

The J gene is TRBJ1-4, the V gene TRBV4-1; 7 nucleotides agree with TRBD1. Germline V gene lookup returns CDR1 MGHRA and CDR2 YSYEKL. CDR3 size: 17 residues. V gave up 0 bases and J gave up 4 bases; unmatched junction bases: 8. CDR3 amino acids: CASSQDLQGSFNEKLFF. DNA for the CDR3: TGCGCCAGCAGCCAAGATCTACAGGGGTCCTTTAATGAAAAACTGTTTTTT.

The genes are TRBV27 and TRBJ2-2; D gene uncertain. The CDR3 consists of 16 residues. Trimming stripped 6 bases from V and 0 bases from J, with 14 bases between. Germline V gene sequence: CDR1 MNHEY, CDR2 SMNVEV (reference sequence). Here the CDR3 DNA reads TGTGCCAGCAGCCCCCCGTCGGGCGCGAACACCGGGGAGCTGTTTTTT. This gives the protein CASSPPSGANTGELFF.

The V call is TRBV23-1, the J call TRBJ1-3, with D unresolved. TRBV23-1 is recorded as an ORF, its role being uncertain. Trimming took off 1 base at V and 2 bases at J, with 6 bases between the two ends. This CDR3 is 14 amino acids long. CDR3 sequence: CASSQFRPGNTIYF. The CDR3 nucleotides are TGCGCCAGCAGTCAATTTCGGCCTGGAAACACCATATATTTT.

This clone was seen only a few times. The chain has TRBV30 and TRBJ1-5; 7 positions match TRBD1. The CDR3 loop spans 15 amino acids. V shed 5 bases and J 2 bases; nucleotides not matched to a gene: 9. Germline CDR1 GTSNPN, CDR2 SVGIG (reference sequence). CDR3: CAWDTTGTGNQPQHF. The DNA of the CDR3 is TGTGCCTGGGATACGACAGGGACTGGCAATCAGCCCCAGCATTTT. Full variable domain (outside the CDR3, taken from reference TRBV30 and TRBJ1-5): SQTIHQWPATLVQPVGSPLSLECTVEGTSNPNLYWYRQAAGRGLQLLFYSVGIGQISSEVPQNLSASRPQDRQFILSSKKLLLSDSGFYLCAWDTTGTGNQPQHFGDGTRLSIL.